The next 29 T cell receptor beta chains were all read from a single sample in a study of blood T cell repertoires in COVID-19. TCRdb's table, derived via immunoSEQ multiplex PCR, lists solely in-frame clones and lacks some. The table includes roughly 72,000 clones, 80% detected once. Sequences were obtained from peripheral blood. Every receptor here comes from a man between 70 and 80 years old who had recovered from COVID-19.

This clone occurred a few times. The chain uses TRBV5-1 and TRBJ2-3; 13 bases align to TRBD2. There are 17 residues in the CDR3. The germline CDR1 and CDR2 sequences are SGHRS and YFSETQ. V lost 0 bases and J lost 5; bases outside the gene matches: 6. CDR3: CASSLGRLAGGIDTQYF. The CDR3 DNA reads TGCGCCAGCAGCTTGGGACGACTAGCGGGGGGAATAGATACGCAGTATTTT.

This sequence joins TRBV18 and TRBJ1-1, with a tentative D call TRBD1 (5 bases). Germline assignment: CDR1 KGHSH and CDR2 LQKENI. Trimming removed 6 bases at V and 1 base at J, with 15 bases between. This CDR3 spans 15 amino acids. In nucleotides, the CDR3 is TGTGCCAGCTCCCGGGGGAACGGGGGGAACACTGAAGCTTTCTTT. Its translation: CASSRGNGGNTEAFF.

The CDR3 sequence is CSVAGTWGNTEAFF. As DNA, the CDR3 is TGCAGCGTTGCTGGGACTTGGGGGAACACTGAAGCTTTCTTT. V usage is TRBV29-1 and J usage is TRBJ1-1, with D tentatively TRBD1 (5 bases). This CDR3 comprises 14 residues. Trimming took 4 bases from V and 1 from J, leaving 13 bases between them. CDR1 SQVTM and CDR2 ANQGSEA come from the germline V gene.

The chain is built from TRBV11-3 and TRBJ2-5, with 14 bases identical to TRBD2. With 3 bases clipped from V and 5 bases from J, the junction kept 5 bases outside the gene matches. The CDR3 has 16 amino acids. CDR1 and CDR2 from the germline V gene are SGHNT and YENEEA. CDR3 sequence: CASSFGTSGRDETQYF. CDR3 sequence (DNA): TGTGCCAGCAGCTTCGGGACTAGCGGGAGAGATGAGACCCAGTACTTC. Complete variable domain (other parts from reference TRBV11-3 and TRBJ2-5): EAGVVQSPRYKIIEKKQPVAFWCNPISGHNTLYWYLQNLGQGPELLIRYENEEAVDDSQLPKDRFSAERLKGVDSTLKIQPAELGDSAVYLCASSFGTSGRDETQYFGPGTRLLVL.

CDR3 DNA sequence: TGTGCCAGCAGTTTAATGGTAGCGGGAGGGTACAATGAGCAGTTCTTC. As protein: CASSLMVAGGYNEQFF. The V gene is TRBV27, the J gene TRBJ2-1; 11 bases are shared with TRBD2. In germline, CDR1 is MNHEY, CDR2 SMNVEV (reference sequence). This CDR3 region has 16 residues. The V gene end was trimmed by 2 bases and the J gene end by 4 bases; junction bases not matched to a gene: 4.

The chain employs TRBV27 and TRBJ2-3, with 14 bases matching TRBD2. The CDR3 sequence is 19 residues long. Germline loops: CDR1 MNHEY, CDR2 SMNVEV (reference sequence). Germline trimming cut 4 bases from V and 1 base from J; bases unmatched to any gene: 10. In DNA, the CDR3 is TGTGCCAGCAGTTCCCTGACTAGCGGGGGGGTCGTGGGCACAGATACGCAGTATTTT. It encodes CASSSLTSGGVVGTDTQYF.

This chain connects TRBV7-9 to TRBJ1-2; possibly TRBD1 for D (5 bases). Germline CDR1 SEHNR, CDR2 FQNEAQ (reference sequence). Trimming removed 2 bases from V and 3 bases from J, with 7 bases in between. The CDR3 loop spans 13 amino acids. This CDR3 reads CASSLPGYYGYTF. In DNA, the CDR3 is TGTGCCAGCAGCTTACCAGGGTACTATGGCTACACCTTC.

The V and J genes are TRBV5-1 and TRBJ2-2; 10 positions match TRBD2. CDR1 is SGHRS and CDR2 is YFSETQ in the germline V gene. The CDR3 is made up of 17 amino acids. The J segment lost 6 bases and the V segment lost 1 base, leaving 9 bases of the junction unmatched. For the CDR3, the DNA is TGCGCCAGCAGCTTGAGCGGGGGGGCCATATCCCCCGGGGAGCTGTTTTTT. Protein: CASSLSGGAISPGELFF.

The rearrangement uses TRBV4-3 and TRBJ2-2; TRBD1 might be the D (6 bases). The V end was cut by 4 bases, the J end by 5 bases, with 11 bases between. Looked up from germline, CDR1 is LGHNA and CDR2 is YSLEER. The CDR3 length is 14 residues. CDR3 region: CASSLTGNTGELFF. The CDR3 DNA reads as TGCGCCAGCAGCCTTACAGGGAATACCGGGGAGCTGTTTTTT.

The V and J genes are TRBV11-2 and TRBJ2-7, with TRBD1 as a possible D gene (5 bases). The V gene lost 1 base and the J gene lost 1 base, with 11 bases spanning the gap. The CDR3 loop spans 15 amino acids. Germline V gives CDR1 SGHAT, CDR2 FQNNGV. The CDR3 loop reads CASSLGPDNSYEQYF. In DNA, the CDR3 is TGTGCCAGCAGCTTAGGGCCGGACAATTCCTACGAGCAGTACTTC. The full variable domain, completed using reference TRBV11-2 and TRBJ2-7, is EAGVAQSPRYKIIEKRQSVAFWCNPISGHATLYWYQQILGQGPKLLIQFQNNGVVDDSQLPKDRFSAERLKGVDSTLKIQPAKLEDSAVYLCASSLGPDNSYEQYFGPGTRLTVT.

The J gene is TRBJ2-7, the V gene TRBV10-3, with TRBD1 identical over 9 bases. This CDR3 has 13 residues. V shed 11 bases, J shed 6 bases, and the junction held 11 bases outside the gene matches. From germline, CDR1 is ENHRY and CDR2 SYGVKD. CDR3 nucleotide sequence: TGTGCCGCTGGAGGGACAGGGTACGCCGAGCAGTACTTC. This translates into CAAGGTGYAEQYF.

The V call is TRBV28, the J call TRBJ1-2, with D possibly matching TRBD1 (5 bases). V lost 3 bases, J lost 4 bases, and 12 bases lay in between. Germline CDR1 MDHEN, CDR2 SYDVKM. The CDR3 covers 14 residues. Here the CDR3 reads CASSLQGFFYGYTF. Here the CDR3 DNA reads TGTGCCAGCAGTTTGCAGGGTTTCTTCTATGGCTACACCTTC.

Remarks on this clone: One end of the junction does not line up with germline, which may come from a read error. V and J are TRBV7-9 and TRBJ1-4, with D uncertain. This CDR3 contains 9 residues. Germline V gene data show CDR1 as SEHNR and CDR2 as FQNEAQ (reference sequence). The CDR3 loop is CASSPLGVF. As DNA, the CDR3 is TGTGCCAGCAGCCCCCTCGGGGTCTTT.

V gene TRBV28 combines with J gene TRBJ2-1; 9 nucleotides align to TRBD2. The CDR3 runs 16 residues. CDR1 is MDHEN, CDR2 SYDVKM, per germline. The J segment lost 1 base and the V segment lost 4 bases, leaving 5 bases of the junction unmatched. CDR3 protein: CASSSLAGRSYNEQFF. CDR3 sequence (DNA): TGTGCCAGCAGTTCGCTAGCGGGAAGGTCCTACAATGAGCAGTTCTTC.

The chain employs TRBV30 and TRBJ2-3; D might be TRBD2 (5 bases). This CDR3 contains 16 residues. Germline CDR1 and CDR2: GTSNPN and SVGIG (reference sequence). The ends were cut back, 4 bases at V and 0 bases at J, with 17 bases in the middle. CDR3 DNA: TGTGCCTGGAAATTCTCAGGACTTACTAGCACAGATACGCAGTATTTT. Encoded protein: CAWKFSGLTSTDTQYF.

The gene calls are TRBV5-4 and TRBJ2-7; D remains unclear. V gave up 0 bases and J gave up 5 bases, with 12 bases separating them. The CDR3 loop spans 14 amino acids. Per germline, CDR1 SGHNT and CDR2 YYREEE (reference sequence). The CDR3 loop is CASSLAGRGNEQYF. Written as DNA, the CDR3 is TGTGCCAGCAGCTTGGCGGGTCGCGGAAACGAGCAGTACTTC.

This chain uses TRBV30 with TRBJ1-1; D ambiguous. Looked up from germline, CDR1 is GTSNPN and CDR2 is SVGIG (reference sequence). The CDR3 sequence is 16 residues long. V was clipped by 2 bases and J by 3 bases, with 19 bases between them. CDR3 amino acids: CAWSFPPLRLDTEAFF. CDR3 sequence (DNA): TGTGCCTGGAGTTTCCCCCCGCTCAGGTTAGACACTGAAGCTTTCTTT.

The chain links TRBV5-1 to TRBJ2-3, with TRBD1 matching 11 bases. Trimming took 4 bases from V and 5 from J; bases not matched to a gene: 9. Germline CDR1 is SGHRS and CDR2 is YFSETQ. The CDR3 is 16 residues long. In nucleotides, the CDR3 is TGCGCCAGCAGCAAGATGGGACAGGGGGTGGGAGATACGCAGTATTTT. It yields the protein CASSKMGQGVGDTQYF.

This clone was found a few times. The V and J genes are TRBV5-5 and TRBJ2-7; TRBD1 aligns across 12 bases. The CDR3 extends over 14 amino acids. Per the germline V gene, CDR1 is SGHKS and CDR2 is YYEKEE (reference sequence). The V segment lost 5 bases and the J segment 7 bases; nucleotides outside the gene matches: 7. The chain's CDR3 is CASRGQGATREQYF. The CDR3 DNA reads as TGTGCCAGCAGGGGACAGGGGGCAACTCGGGAGCAGTACTTC.

The chain employs TRBV7-3 and TRBJ2-1, with 13 bases matching TRBD2. J lost 6 bases, V lost 11 bases, and 4 bases had no gene match. Germline assignment: CDR1 SGHTA and CDR2 FQGTGA. There are 13 residues in the CDR3. Here the CDR3 DNA reads TGTGCCTCTCGACTAGCGGGGGGCAATGAGCAGTTCTTC. Its translation: CASRLAGGNEQFF.

This clone was counted a few times. The chain recombines TRBV11-3 with TRBJ2-2; D is undetermined. With 5 bases removed from V and 5 bases from J, the gap between germline ends came to 9 bases. Looked up from germline, CDR1 is SGHNT and CDR2 is YENEEA. CDR3 size: 13 residues. CDR3: CASSTGWTGELFF. The CDR3 DNA follows: TGTGCCAGCAGCACCGGGTGGACCGGGGAGCTGTTTTTT. Full variable domain (remainder filled in from reference TRBV11-3 and TRBJ2-2): EAGVVQSPRYKIIEKKQPVAFWCNPISGHNTLYWYLQNLGQGPELLIRYENEEAVDDSQLPKDRFSAERLKGVDSTLKIQPAELGDSAVYLCASSTGWTGELFFGEGSRLTVL.

The rearrangement links TRBV7-6 to TRBJ1-1, with D tentatively TRBD1 (5 bases). The CDR3 covers 16 residues. CDR1 is SGHVS, CDR2 FNYEAQ, per germline. V was clipped by 0 bases and J by 1 base, with 12 bases between them. The CDR3 loop is CASSLAAGLWNTEAFF. CDR3 in DNA: TGTGCCAGCAGCTTAGCGGCGGGGCTGTGGAACACTGAAGCTTTCTTT.

J is TRBJ2-2 and V is TRBV27; 7 bases are a match to TRBD1. The length of the CDR3 is 15 residues. Germline-derived CDR1 and CDR2 are MNHEY and SMNVEV (reference sequence). Trimming removed 3 bases from V and 0 bases from J; junction bases left unmatched: 1. This CDR3 reads CASSLTGTNTGELFF. The CDR3 coding sequence is TGTGCCAGCAGTTTGACAGGGACGAACACCGGGGAGCTGTTTTTT.

This clone has only a few counts. The chain recombines TRBV7-2 with TRBJ2-3, with no clear D. The CDR3 consists of 14 residues. Per germline, CDR1 SGHTA and CDR2 FQGNSA. V dropped 7 bases and J dropped 3 bases, with 14 bases sitting between them. CDR3 in DNA: TGTGCCAGCATGACGGAGCCCCAAACAGATACGCAGTATTTT. This encodes CASMTEPQTDTQYF.

This chain connects TRBV11-2 to TRBJ1-6; the match to TRBD1 covers 8 bases. The CDR3 is 13 amino acids. Germline CDR1 and CDR2: SGHAT and FQNNGV. Trimming removed 5 bases from V and 11 bases from J; junction bases left unmatched: 5. The DNA for the CDR3 is TGTGCCAGCAGCCCTACAGGGGGTACACCCCTCCACTTT. This gives the protein CASSPTGGTPLHF.

This chain joins TRBV10-3 and TRBJ2-7, with D perhaps matching TRBD1 (5 bases). Germline V CDR1 and CDR2: ENHRY, SYGVKD. Trimming cost V 4 bases and J 0 bases, with 10 bases left between them. The CDR3 is made up of 14 amino acids. The CDR3 sequence is CAISAQGTSYEQYF. The CDR3, as DNA: TGTGCCATCAGTGCCCAGGGTACCTCCTACGAGCAGTACTTC.

This clone has just a few counts. V and J are TRBV7-2 and TRBJ2-1, with 10 bases fitting TRBD1. Trimming took 2 bases from V and 6 from J; bases not matched to a gene: 4. This CDR3 region has 15 residues. CDR1 and CDR2 (germline): SGHTA, FQGNSA. In nucleotides, the CDR3 is TGTGCCAGCAGCTTATCGGGACAGGGGTCCAATGAGCAGTTCTTC. It codes for CASSLSGQGSNEQFF.

The chain recombines TRBV19 with TRBJ2-6; D gene uncertain. The germline V gene encodes CDR1 LNHDA and CDR2 SQIVND (reference sequence). Trimming removed 5 bases from V and 4 bases from J, with 15 bases in between. CDR3 length: 16 residues. The CDR3 sequence is CASSPRPFEGANVLTF. For the CDR3, the DNA is TGTGCCAGTAGTCCGCGCCCCTTTGAAGGGGCCAACGTCCTGACTTTC.

The chain couples TRBV27 to TRBJ2-3; 8 nucleotides match TRBD2. Unmatched junction bases numbered 5, after V lost 6 bases and J lost 6 bases. The V gene's germline CDR1 is MNHEY and CDR2 SMNVEV (reference sequence). This CDR3 has 13 residues. CDR3 residues: CASRTGGVDTQYF. The CDR3 nucleotides are TGTGCCAGCAGGACGGGGGGGGTGGATACGCAGTATTTT.